A selection of T cell receptor beta chains follows, all from one sample in a study of shared clonotypes between healthy human individuals. Libraries were prepared by immunoSEQ multiplex PCR; TCRdb keeps only in-frame clonotypes and omits some of them. The sample includes more than 400,000 clones, approximately 95% seen only once; the top ten take about 0.067%. The sequenced material came from naive CD4+ T cells sorted from blood. Source of these receptors: a woman aged 25 to 39 in good health. Both conserved end residues are part of each CDR3. A D gene is named only where the DNA matches it firmly. A row's size may be missing; if present it is once, few, many or a size class.

J gene: TRBJ1-2; D gene: TRBD1; CDR3 length: 15; clone size: -; V gene: TRBV5-4; CDR3 DNA: TGTGCCAGCAGCTTCGAACAGGGGAAGGGCTATGGCTACACCTTC; CDR3 protein: CASSFEQGKGYGYTF
J gene: TRBJ1-5; D gene: -; CDR3 length: 15; clone size: -; V gene: TRBV6-5; CDR3 DNA: TGTGCCAGCAGCCCCGGAGGGGCCGGGGAACAGCCCCAGCATTTT; CDR3 protein: CASSPGGAGEQPQHF
J gene: TRBJ2-1; D gene: TRBD1; CDR3 length: 18; clone size: -; V gene: TRBV11-1; CDR3 DNA: TGTGCCAGCAGCCCAGGACAGGGCTACCGCAGCTCCTACAATGAGCAGTTCTTC; CDR3 protein: CASSPGQGYRSSYNEQFF
J gene: TRBJ2-2; D gene: -; CDR3 length: 15; clone size: -; V gene: TRBV21-1; CDR3 DNA: TGTGCCAGCCCCCGGGAACGAAGAAACACCGGGGAGCTGTTTTTT; CDR3 protein: CASPRERRNTGELFF
J gene: TRBJ2-7; D gene: TRBD1; CDR3 length: 21; clone size: once; V gene: TRBV18; CDR3 DNA: TGTGCCAGCTCACCACCGGAGTCCAACCGGGACAGGGGGCCGAGGGCCTACGAGCAGTACTTC; CDR3 protein: CASSPPESNRDRGPRAYEQYF
J gene: TRBJ2-5; D gene: TRBD1; CDR3 length: 17; clone size: -; V gene: TRBV15; CDR3 DNA: TGTGCCACCAGCAGATCTCCGGGACAGGGGGCGGGGAAGACCCAGTACTTC; CDR3 protein: CATSRSPGQGAGKTQYF
J gene: TRBJ1-5; D gene: -; CDR3 length: 14; clone size: -; V gene: TRBV7-3; CDR3 DNA: TGTGCCAGCAGCCCCGCAAAGGGGGGCCAGCCCCAGCATTTT; CDR3 protein: CASSPAKGGQPQHF
J gene: TRBJ2-3; D gene: TRBD2; CDR3 length: 16; clone size: -; V gene: TRBV13; CDR3 DNA: TGTGCCAGCAAACGCCGGACTAGCGGGGGGACAGATACGCAGTATTTT; CDR3 protein: CASKRRTSGGTDTQYF
J gene: TRBJ2-7; D gene: -; CDR3 length: 14; clone size: -; V gene: TRBV27; CDR3 DNA: TGTGCCAGCAGTTTAAAGGGGTTTCGCTACGAGCAGTACTTC; CDR3 protein: CASSLKGFRYEQYF
J gene: TRBJ1-4; D gene: -; CDR3 length: 16; clone size: -; V gene: TRBV13; CDR3 DNA: TGTGCCAGCAGCCTAGACTCGACAGGTTCTAATGAAAAACTGTTTTTT; CDR3 protein: CASSLDSTGSNEKLFF
J gene: TRBJ1-2; D gene: -; CDR3 length: 15; clone size: -; V gene: TRBV28; CDR3 DNA: TGTGCCAGCAGGACTCCATTGGGGGAGGGCTATGGCTACACCTTC; CDR3 protein: CASRTPLGEGYGYTF
J gene: TRBJ2-7; D gene: -; CDR3 length: 14; clone size: once; V gene: TRBV2; CDR3 DNA: TGTGCCAGCAGTGAATGGCGGGCCGATCGGGAGCAGTACTTC; CDR3 protein: CASSEWRADREQYF
J gene: TRBJ2-2; D gene: -; CDR3 length: 13; clone size: -; V gene: TRBV27; CDR3 DNA: TGTGCCAGCAGCCCCTCGAACACCGGGGAGCTGTTTTTT; CDR3 protein: CASSPSNTGELFF
J gene: TRBJ2-7; D gene: TRBD2; CDR3 length: 16; clone size: -; V gene: TRBV6-4; CDR3 DNA: TGTGCCAGCAGTGACCTAGCGGGGCCGTCTGTCCACGAGCAGTACTTC; CDR3 protein: CASSDLAGPSVHEQYF
J gene: TRBJ1-1; D gene: -; CDR3 length: 12; clone size: -; V gene: TRBV19; CDR3 DNA: TGTGCCAGTACCCAAAAGACAGCCGAAGCTTTCTTT; CDR3 protein: CASTQKTAEAFF
J gene: TRBJ1-2; D gene: -; CDR3 length: 13; clone size: -; V gene: TRBV28; CDR3 DNA: TGTGCCAGCAGTTCCGACCTTAACTATGGCTACACCTTC; CDR3 protein: CASSSDLNYGYTF